This TCR beta chain was obtained from a study of blood T cell repertoires in COVID-19. Overall study context: Specimens from acute and convalescent COVID-19 originated in the United States, Italy and Spain.

Clinical history as reported by participants underpinned cohort assignment. Cohort 3 donors were reported recovered after two negative PCRs, clearance, or symptom resolution. The table came from immunoSEQ multiplex PCR; TCRdb's copy has only in-frame clones and leaves some out. The table lists under 200,000 clones, under 90% of them singletons. CDR3 length: 13 amino acids. V dropped 0 bases and J dropped 7; count of bases not matched to a gene: 2. The sequence was collected from a man aged 50-60 years who had recovered from COVID-19. The sequenced sample consisted of PBMCs or T cells enriched from blood (not recorded which). This chain connects TRBV12-3 or TRBV12-4 to TRBJ1-2; 7 positions match TRBD1. The CDR3 region has the DNA TGTGCCAGCAGTTTAGCCTCAGGGGGTGGCTACACCTTC. Residues: CASSLASGGGYTF.